This TCR beta chain was sequenced in a study of blood T cell repertoires in COVID-19. Overall study: Whether acute or convalescent, the COVID-19 samples came from the United States, Italy and Spain. Nucleic acid was either cDNA or gDNA, and it came from T cells, B-cell-depleted T cells, or PBMCs.

This clone was counted a few times. The ends lost 5 bases at V and 6 bases at J; junction bases unmatched: 2. The germline CDR1 and CDR2 sequences are MDHEN and SYDVKM. CDR3 length: 14 amino acids. The protocol was immunoSEQ multiplex PCR, while the TCRdb copy is restricted to in-frame clones and leaves out a portion. The sample includes about 93,000 clones, approximately 86% seen only once; the top ten take around a sixth. This TCR was sampled from an elderly woman with acute or convalescent COVID-19. Sequenced material: peripheral blood. The rearrangement links TRBV28 to TRBJ1-6, with 9 bases identical to TRBD1. In DNA form, the CDR3 reads TGTGCCAGCAGTGGACAGGGGTTTAATTCACCCCTCCACTTT. Amino acids: CASSGQGFNSPLHF.